The 19 T cell receptor beta chains below come from one sample, sequenced in a study of early T cells in non-severe SARS-CoV-2 infection. TCRdb analysed the 5' RACE reads with MiXCR anew, one entry per CDR3 protein. The sample has some 80,000 distinct CDR3 sequences; about 12% are singletons. The sample was whole blood, taken at baseline. Receptors originate from an adult who was a healthcare worker with PCR-confirmed SARS-CoV-2 infection or an uninfected control (not recorded which). The donor label of this sample is uncertain.

This clonotype was recorded many times. The V call is TRBV6-6, the J call TRBJ2-5, with 9 bases fitting TRBD2. V lost 6 bases, J lost 1 base, and 0 bases stayed unmatched. Germline V gene lookup returns CDR1 MNHNY and CDR2 SVGAGI (reference sequence). This CDR3 contains 13 residues. This CDR3 is CASRTSGQETQYF. The DNA for the CDR3 is TGTGCCAGCAGGACTAGCGGCCAAGAGACCCAGTACTTC.

This clonotype was found a few times. The chain joins TRBV7-8 to TRBJ2-3; D is uncertain. The CDR3 is made up of 13 amino acids. The V gene lost 2 bases and the J gene lost 6 bases, with 9 bases spanning the gap. The V gene's germline CDR1 is SGHVS and CDR2 FQNEAQ. CDR3 region: CASSLTRQDTQYF. CDR3 sequence (DNA): TGTGCCAGCAGCTTAACACGGCAGGATACGCAGTATTTT.

The rearrangement joins TRBV11-3 to TRBJ2-7; possibly TRBD1 or TRBD2 for D (6 bases each). This CDR3 region has 14 residues. Trimming stripped 2 bases from V and 1 base from J, with 9 bases between. In germline, CDR1 is SGHNT, CDR2 YENEEA. The CDR3 DNA reads as TGTGCCAGCAGCTTAAGGGGGGTATCCTACGAGCAGTACTTC. Its translation is CASSLRGVSYEQYF.

This clonotype appeared a few times. The chain links TRBV27 to TRBJ2-7; 8 bases line up with TRBD2. The CDR3 length is 13 residues. Trimming at V came to 5 bases and at J to 0 bases, leaving 0 bases not matched to a gene. Germline-derived CDR1 and CDR2 are MNHEY and SMNVEV (reference sequence). CDR3 nucleotides: TGTGCCAGCAGTCGGGGGGGCTCCTACGAGCAGTACTTC. Translation: CASSRGGSYEQYF.

This clonotype was observed a handful of times. For the CDR3, the DNA is TGTGCCAGCACAGGGGTAATCAACGAGCAGTACTTC. This sequence encodes CASTGVINEQYF. The J gene is TRBJ2-7, the V gene TRBV6-1; tentative D call: TRBD1 (6 bases). This CDR3 is built from 12 residues. The ends were cut back, 7 bases at V and 5 bases at J, with 12 bases in the middle. In germline, CDR1 is MNHNS, CDR2 SASEGT.

This clonotype was observed a few times. The rearrangement uses TRBV2 and TRBJ1-3; D remains unclear. The CDR3 is made up of 14 amino acids. V lost 6 bases, J lost 4 bases, and 13 bases lay in between. Germline V gene data show CDR1 as SNHLY and CDR2 as FYNNEI. The DNA of the CDR3 is TGTGCCAGCAGCTGGAATAGGGAGGGAAACACCATATATTTT. It translates to CASSWNREGNTIYF. The complete variable domain, with remaining parts taken from reference TRBV2 and TRBJ1-3, reads EPEVTQTPSHQVTQMGQEVILRCVPISNHLYFYWYRQILGQKVEFLVSFYNNEISEKSEIFDDQFSVERPDGSNFTLKIRSTKLEDSAMYFCASSWNREGNTIYFGEGSWLTVV.

This clonotype was seen a handful of times. The V call is TRBV10-3, the J call TRBJ2-2, with 14 bases fitting TRBD2. CDR1 ENHRY and CDR2 SYGVKD come from the germline V gene. The V gene end was trimmed by 7 bases and the J gene end by 4 bases; junction bases not matched to a gene: 5. This CDR3 has 16 amino acids. This CDR3 is CAITQGLAGGTGELFF. The CDR3, as DNA: TGTGCCATCACCCAAGGACTAGCGGGAGGCACCGGGGAGCTGTTTTTT.

This clonotype was detected ten times or more. The rearrangement uses TRBV20-1 and TRBJ2-7; 10 nucleotides agree with TRBD2. In germline, CDR1 is DFQATT, CDR2 SNEGSKA (reference sequence). The CDR3 consists of 17 residues. Unmatched junction bases numbered 9, after V lost 0 bases and J lost 1 base. The CDR3 DNA reads TGCAGTGCTAGAGATTTGCTAGCGGGAGCAGGTTCCTACGAGCAGTACTTC. It specifies CSARDLLAGAGSYEQYF.

This clonotype has just a few counts. The V gene is TRBV9, the J gene TRBJ2-3; D ambiguous. V lost 0 bases to trimming and J lost 2 bases, with 13 bases between them. This CDR3 has 16 amino acids. Per the germline V gene, CDR1 is SGDLS and CDR2 is YYNGEE. CDR3 nucleotides: TGTGCCAGCAGCGTAGGGTCTCTATGGACCACAGATACGCAGTATTTT. It codes for CASSVGSLWTTDTQYF.

This clonotype was observed a handful of times. The V and J genes are TRBV7-3 and TRBJ1-3; D unresolved. The CDR3 is 15 amino acids. The V end was cut by 4 bases, the J end by 0 bases, with 10 bases between. Germline assignment: CDR1 SGHTA and CDR2 FQGTGA. CDR3 in amino acids: CASSSDGYSGNTIYF. The CDR3 region has the DNA TGTGCCAGCAGCTCGGACGGGTACTCTGGAAACACCATATATTTT.

This clonotype has just a few counts. CDR3: CASRHTQDRNYEQYF. The CDR3 region has the DNA TGCGCCAGCAGGCATACACAGGACCGCAACTACGAGCAGTACTTC. The V gene is TRBV5-1, the J gene TRBJ2-7; D perhaps matches TRBD1 (5 bases). The CDR3 runs to 15 residues. Trimming took 5 bases from V and 3 from J, leaving 18 bases between them. Germline CDR1 SGHRS, CDR2 YFSETQ. Supplemented by reference TRBV5-1 and TRBJ2-7, the full variable domain reads KAGVTQTPRYLIKTRGQQVTLSCSPISGHRSVSWYQQTPGQGLQFLFEYFSETQRNKGNFPGRFSGRQFSNSRSEMNVSTLELGDSALYLCASRHTQDRNYEQYFGPGTRLTVT.

This clonotype was seen at least ten times. The chain carries TRBV5-1 and TRBJ2-7; D perhaps matches TRBD2 (6 bases). Trimming left V 0 bases short and J 3 bases short, with 13 bases between. This CDR3 is built from 15 residues. The germline V gene encodes CDR1 SGHRS and CDR2 YFSETQ. The CDR3 loop is CASSLGSGGLYEQYF. Here the CDR3 DNA reads TGCGCCAGCAGCTTGGGTAGCGGAGGACTCTACGAGCAGTACTTC.

Ten or more counts support this clonotype. The chain recombines TRBV3-1 with TRBJ2-7; D is perhaps TRBD2 (5 bases). This CDR3 spans 16 amino acids. V was pared by 0 bases and J by 1 base, with 13 bases between. CDR1 is LGHDT and CDR2 is YNNKEL in the germline V gene (reference sequence). CDR3 sequence (DNA): TGTGCCAGCAGCCAAGAACGGACTTTTTCATCCTACGAGCAGTACTTC. Residues: CASSQERTFSSYEQYF.

The CDR3 is CASGTGKALHF. The CDR3 nucleotides read TGTGCTAGTGGGACAGGGAAAGCCCTCCACTTT. V is TRBV12-5 and J is TRBJ1-6; 7 positions match TRBD1. This CDR3 region has 11 residues. CDR1 and CDR2 from the germline V gene are LGHNT and FRNRAP. Germline trimming cut 6 bases from V and 14 bases from J; bases unmatched to any gene: 4.

A few counts support this clonotype. The V call is TRBV18, the J call TRBJ2-3, with D tentatively TRBD1 or TRBD2 (7 bases each). The germline V gene has CDR1 KGHSH and CDR2 LQKENI. This CDR3 contains 14 residues. V lost 1 base and J 6 bases, leaving 11 bases between the germline ends. The CDR3 spells CASSPQAGQDTQYF. The DNA of the CDR3 is TGTGCCAGCTCACCACAAGCGGGACAGGATACGCAGTATTTT. Full variable domain (remainder filled in from reference TRBV18 and TRBJ2-3): NAGVMQNPRHLVRRRGQEARLRCSPMKGHSHVYWYRQLPEEGLKFMVYLQKENIIDESGMPKERFSAEFPKEGPSILRIQQVVRGDSAAYFCASSPQAGQDTQYFGPGTRLTVL.

J is TRBJ2-5 and V is TRBV11-2; D may be TRBD2 (6 bases). This CDR3 is built from 15 residues. The germline V and J ends were trimmed by 4 bases and 5 bases, with 17 bases remaining between them. CDR1 is SGHAT and CDR2 is FQNNGV in the germline V gene. The CDR3 loop reads CASSSQGSGGETQYF. The DNA of the CDR3 is TGTGCCAGCAGCTCTCAGGGTAGCGGAGGGGAGACCCAGTACTTC.

In its sample, this clonotype was seen a few times. This chain connects TRBV2 to TRBJ2-4; 9 nucleotides match TRBD2. The trim removed 1 base at V and 0 bases at J, leaving 10 bases unmatched. The CDR3 runs 19 residues. Germline lookup yields CDR1 SNHLY and CDR2 FYNNEI. The CDR3 sequence: CASSEVPLAGILAKNIQYF. CDR3 DNA sequence: TGTGCCAGCAGTGAAGTTCCGCTAGCGGGGATTCTAGCCAAAAACATTCAGTACTTC.

This clonotype was recorded many times. This chain links TRBV7-3 with TRBJ1-5; D gene unclear. Looked up from germline, CDR1 is SGHTA and CDR2 is FQGTGA. With 5 bases removed from V and 0 bases from J, the gap between germline ends came to 14 bases. The CDR3 contains 16 residues. The DNA of the CDR3 is TGTGCCAGCAGCCTTAAGTGGGTTTATAGCAATCAGCCCCAGCATTTT. Amino acids: CASSLKWVYSNQPQHF.

This clonotype was detected only a few times. The chain is built from TRBV7-6 and TRBJ2-3, with 8 bases aligning to TRBD2. CDR1 is SGHVS, CDR2 FNYEAQ, per germline. The CDR3 extends over 13 amino acids. The V segment lost 5 bases and the J segment 5 bases; nucleotides outside the gene matches: 3. The CDR3 loop reads CASSLGREDTQYF. The CDR3 bases are TGTGCCAGCAGCCTCGGGAGGGAAGATACGCAGTATTTT.